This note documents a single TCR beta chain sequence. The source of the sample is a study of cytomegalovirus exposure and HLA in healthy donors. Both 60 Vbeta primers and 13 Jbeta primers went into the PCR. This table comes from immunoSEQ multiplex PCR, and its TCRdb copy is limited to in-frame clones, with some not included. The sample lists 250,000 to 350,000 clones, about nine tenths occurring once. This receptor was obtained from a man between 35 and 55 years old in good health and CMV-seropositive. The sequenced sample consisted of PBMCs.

CDR3 region: CASSNRHQPQHF. The CDR3 DNA reads as TGTGCCAGCAGCAACAGGCATCAGCCCCAGCATTTT. The chain joins TRBV21-1 to TRBJ1-5; the table assigns TRBD1, which was not confirmed against the DNA. TRBV21-1 is a known pseudogene. The length of the CDR3 is 12 residues.